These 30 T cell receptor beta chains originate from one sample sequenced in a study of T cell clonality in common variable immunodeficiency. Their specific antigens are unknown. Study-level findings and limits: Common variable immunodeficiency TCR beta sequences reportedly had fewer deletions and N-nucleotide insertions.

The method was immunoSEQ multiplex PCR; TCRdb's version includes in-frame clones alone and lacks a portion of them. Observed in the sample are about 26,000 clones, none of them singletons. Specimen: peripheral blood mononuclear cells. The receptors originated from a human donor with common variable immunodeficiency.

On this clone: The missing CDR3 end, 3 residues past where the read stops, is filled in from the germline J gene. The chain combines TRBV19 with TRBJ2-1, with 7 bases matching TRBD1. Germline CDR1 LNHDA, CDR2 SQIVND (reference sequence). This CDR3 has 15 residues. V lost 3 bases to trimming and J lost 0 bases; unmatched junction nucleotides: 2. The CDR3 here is CASSMDRNSYNEQFF. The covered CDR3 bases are TGTGCCAGTAGTATGGACAGGAACTCCTACAATGAG.

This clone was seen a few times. Partial CDR3 DNA: TGTGCCTGGACCCCGACGGGGGGAAACACC. The encoded protein is CAWTPTGGNT. From start to end, the CDR3 is CAWTPTGGNTIYF. The V gene is TRBV30, the J gene TRBJ1-3; the D is unclear. The read halts 3 residues ahead of the CDR3 end, with the missing end drawn from the germline J gene. Trimming removed 4 bases at V and 4 bases at J, with 11 bases between. Germline lookup yields CDR1 GTSNPN and CDR2 SVGIG (reference sequence). The CDR3 runs to 13 residues.

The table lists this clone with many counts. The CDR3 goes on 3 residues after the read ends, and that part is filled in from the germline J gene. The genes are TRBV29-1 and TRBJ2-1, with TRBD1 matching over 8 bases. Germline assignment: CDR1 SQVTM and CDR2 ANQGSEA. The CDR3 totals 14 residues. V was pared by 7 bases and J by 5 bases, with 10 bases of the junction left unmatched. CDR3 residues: CSAIRTGFDNEQFF. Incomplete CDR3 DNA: TGCAGCGCCATCAGGACAGGGTTTGACAATGAG.

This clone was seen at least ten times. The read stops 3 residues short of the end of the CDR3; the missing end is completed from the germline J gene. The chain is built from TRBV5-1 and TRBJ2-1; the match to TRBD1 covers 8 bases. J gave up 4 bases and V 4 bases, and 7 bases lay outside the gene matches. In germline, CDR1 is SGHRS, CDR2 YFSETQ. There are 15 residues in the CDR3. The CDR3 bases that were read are TGCGCCAGCAGCCAGACAGGGGACTCTTACAATGAG. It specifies CASSQTGDSYNE. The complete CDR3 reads CASSQTGDSYNEQFF.

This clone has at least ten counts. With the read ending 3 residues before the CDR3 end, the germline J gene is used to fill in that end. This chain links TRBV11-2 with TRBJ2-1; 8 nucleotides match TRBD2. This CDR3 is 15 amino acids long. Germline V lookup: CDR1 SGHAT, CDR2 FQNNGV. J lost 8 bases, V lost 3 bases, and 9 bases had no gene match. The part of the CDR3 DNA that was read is TGTGCCAGCAGCTTGGCACTAGCGGAATCCGATGAG. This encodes CASSLALAESDE. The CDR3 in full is CASSLALAESDEQFF.

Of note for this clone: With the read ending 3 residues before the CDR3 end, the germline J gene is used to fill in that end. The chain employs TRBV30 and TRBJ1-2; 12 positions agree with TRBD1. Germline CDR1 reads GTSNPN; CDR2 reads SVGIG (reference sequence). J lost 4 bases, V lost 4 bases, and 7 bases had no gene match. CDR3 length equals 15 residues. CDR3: CAWNGDRGLGYGYTF. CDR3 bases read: TGTGCCTGGAACGGGGACAGGGGGCTAGGCTATGGC.

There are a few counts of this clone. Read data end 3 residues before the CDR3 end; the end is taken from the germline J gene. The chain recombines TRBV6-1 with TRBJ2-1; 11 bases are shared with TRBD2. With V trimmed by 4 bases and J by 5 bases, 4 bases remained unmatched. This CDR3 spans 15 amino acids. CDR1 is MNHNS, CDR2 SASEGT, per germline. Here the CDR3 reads CASSALAGEDNEQFF. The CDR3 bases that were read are TGTGCCAGCAGTGCACTAGCGGGAGAGGACAATGAG.

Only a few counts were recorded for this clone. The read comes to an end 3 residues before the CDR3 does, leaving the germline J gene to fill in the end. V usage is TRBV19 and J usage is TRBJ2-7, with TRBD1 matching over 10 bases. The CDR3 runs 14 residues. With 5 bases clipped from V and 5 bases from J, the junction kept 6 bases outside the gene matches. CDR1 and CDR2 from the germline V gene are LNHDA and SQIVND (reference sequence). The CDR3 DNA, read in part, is TGTGCCAGTAGTTGGGACAGGGGAGGCAACGAG. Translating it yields CASSWDRGGNE. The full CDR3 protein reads CASSWDRGGNEQYF.

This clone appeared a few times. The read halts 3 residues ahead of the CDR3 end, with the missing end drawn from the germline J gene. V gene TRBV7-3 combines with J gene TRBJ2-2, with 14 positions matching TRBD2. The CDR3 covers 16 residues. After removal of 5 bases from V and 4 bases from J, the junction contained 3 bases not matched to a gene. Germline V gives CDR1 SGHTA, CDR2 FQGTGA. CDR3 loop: CASSATSGRATGELFF. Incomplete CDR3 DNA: TGTGCCAGCAGCGCGACTAGCGGGAGGGCCACCGGGGAG. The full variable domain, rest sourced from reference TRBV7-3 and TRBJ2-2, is GAGVSQTPSNKVTEKGKYVELRCDPISGHTALYWYRQSLGQGPEFLIYFQGTGAADDSGLPNDRFFAVRPEGSVSTLKIQRTERGDSAVYLCASSATSGRATGELFFGEGSRLTVL.

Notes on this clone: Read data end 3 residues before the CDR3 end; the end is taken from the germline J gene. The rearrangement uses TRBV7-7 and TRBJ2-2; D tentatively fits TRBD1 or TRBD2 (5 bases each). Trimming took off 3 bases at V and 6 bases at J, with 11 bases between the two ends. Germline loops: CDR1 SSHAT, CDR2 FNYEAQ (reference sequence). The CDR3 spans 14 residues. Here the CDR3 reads CASSFSRGAGELFF. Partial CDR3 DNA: TGTGCCAGCAGCTTCTCAAGGGGAGCCGGGGAG.

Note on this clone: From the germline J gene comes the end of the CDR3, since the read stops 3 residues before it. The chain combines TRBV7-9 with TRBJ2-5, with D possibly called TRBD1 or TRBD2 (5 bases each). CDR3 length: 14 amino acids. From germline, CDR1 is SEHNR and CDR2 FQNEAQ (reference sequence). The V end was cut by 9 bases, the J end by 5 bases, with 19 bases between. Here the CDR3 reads CASGARVLGETQYF. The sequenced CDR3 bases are TGTGCCAGTGGGGCGAGGGTTCTCGGGGAGACC.

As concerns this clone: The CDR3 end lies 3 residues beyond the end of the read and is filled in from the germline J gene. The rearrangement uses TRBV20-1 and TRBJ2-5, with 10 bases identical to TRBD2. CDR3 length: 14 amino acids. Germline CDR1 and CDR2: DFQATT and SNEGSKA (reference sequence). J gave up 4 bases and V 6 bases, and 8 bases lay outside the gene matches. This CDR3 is CSAGDLAGGETQYF. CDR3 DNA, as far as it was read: TGCAGTGCGGGCGACTTAGCGGGAGGAGAGACC.

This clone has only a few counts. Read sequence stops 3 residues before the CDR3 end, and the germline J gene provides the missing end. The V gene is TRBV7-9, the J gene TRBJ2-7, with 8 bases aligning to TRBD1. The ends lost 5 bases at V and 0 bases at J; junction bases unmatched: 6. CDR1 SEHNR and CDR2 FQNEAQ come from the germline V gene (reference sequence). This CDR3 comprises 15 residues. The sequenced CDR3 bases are TGTGCCAGCAGCCAGACAGGGGCGAGCTCCTACGAG. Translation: CASSQTGASSYE. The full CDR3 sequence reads CASSQTGASSYEQYF.

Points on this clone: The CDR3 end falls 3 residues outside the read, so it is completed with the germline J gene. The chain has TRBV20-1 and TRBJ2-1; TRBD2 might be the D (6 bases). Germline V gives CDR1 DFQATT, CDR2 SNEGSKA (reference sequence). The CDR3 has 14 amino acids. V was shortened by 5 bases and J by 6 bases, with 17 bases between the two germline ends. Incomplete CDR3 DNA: TGCAGTGCTCCCCCCGCGGGGACCTTCAATGAG. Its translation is CSAPPAGTFNE. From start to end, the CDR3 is CSAPPAGTFNEQFF.

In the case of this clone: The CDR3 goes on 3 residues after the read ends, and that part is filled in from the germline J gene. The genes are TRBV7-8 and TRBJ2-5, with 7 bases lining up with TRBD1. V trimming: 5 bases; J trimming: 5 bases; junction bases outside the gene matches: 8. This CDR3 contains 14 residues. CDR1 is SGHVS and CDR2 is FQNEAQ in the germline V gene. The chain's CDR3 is CASSERQGSETQYF. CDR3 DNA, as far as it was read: TGTGCCAGCAGCGAAAGACAGGGTTCGGAGACC. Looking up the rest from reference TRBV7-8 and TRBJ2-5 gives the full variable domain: GAGVSQSPRYKVAKRGQDVALRCDPISGHVSLFWYQQALGQGPEFLTYFQNEAQLDKSGLPSDRFFAERPEGSVSTLKIQRTQQEDSAVYLCASSERQGSETQYFGPGTRLLVL.

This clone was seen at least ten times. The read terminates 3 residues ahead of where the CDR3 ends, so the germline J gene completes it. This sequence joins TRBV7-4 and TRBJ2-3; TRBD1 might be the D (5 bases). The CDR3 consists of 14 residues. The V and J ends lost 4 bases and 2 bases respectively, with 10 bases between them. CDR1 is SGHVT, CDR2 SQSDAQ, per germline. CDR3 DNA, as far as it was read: TGTGCCAGCAGCTCGGTACAGGTCACAGATACG. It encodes CASSSVQVTDT. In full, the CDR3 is CASSSVQVTDTQYF.

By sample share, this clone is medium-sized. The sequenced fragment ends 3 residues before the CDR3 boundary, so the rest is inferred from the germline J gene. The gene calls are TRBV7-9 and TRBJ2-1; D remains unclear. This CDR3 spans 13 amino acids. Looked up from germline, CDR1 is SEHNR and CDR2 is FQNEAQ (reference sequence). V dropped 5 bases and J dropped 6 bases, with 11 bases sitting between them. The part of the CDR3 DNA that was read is TGTGCCAGCAGCCGTTCTCAGCGCAATGAG. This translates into CASSRSQRNE. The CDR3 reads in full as CASSRSQRNEQFF.

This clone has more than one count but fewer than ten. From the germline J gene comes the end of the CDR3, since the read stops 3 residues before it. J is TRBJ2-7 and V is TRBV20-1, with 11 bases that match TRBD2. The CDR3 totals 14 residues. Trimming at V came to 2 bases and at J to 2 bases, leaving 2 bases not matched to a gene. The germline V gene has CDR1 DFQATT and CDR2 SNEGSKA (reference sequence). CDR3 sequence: CSARLAGGTYEQYF. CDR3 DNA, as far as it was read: TGCAGTGCTAGACTAGCGGGAGGTACCTACGAG.

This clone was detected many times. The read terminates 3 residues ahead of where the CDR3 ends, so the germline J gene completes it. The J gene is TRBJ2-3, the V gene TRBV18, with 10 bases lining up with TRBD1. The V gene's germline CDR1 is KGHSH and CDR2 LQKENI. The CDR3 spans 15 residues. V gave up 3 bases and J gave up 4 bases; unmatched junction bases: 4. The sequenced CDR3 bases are TGTGCCAGCTCACCCGGGACAGGGGTTGCAGATACG. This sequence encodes CASSPGTGVADT. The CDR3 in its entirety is CASSPGTGVADTQYF.

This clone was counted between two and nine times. Here the CDR3 reads CSARRGTSGRETQYF. The CDR3 bases that were read are TGCAGTGCTCGGAGGGGCACTAGCGGGCGAGAGACC. The chain couples TRBV20-1 to TRBJ2-5; 9 bases map to TRBD2. The read falls 3 residues short of the CDR3 end, and the missing part is taken from the germline J gene. Unmatched junction bases numbered 11, after V lost 5 bases and J lost 4 bases. The V gene's germline CDR1 is DFQATT and CDR2 SNEGSKA (reference sequence). CDR3 length: 15 amino acids.

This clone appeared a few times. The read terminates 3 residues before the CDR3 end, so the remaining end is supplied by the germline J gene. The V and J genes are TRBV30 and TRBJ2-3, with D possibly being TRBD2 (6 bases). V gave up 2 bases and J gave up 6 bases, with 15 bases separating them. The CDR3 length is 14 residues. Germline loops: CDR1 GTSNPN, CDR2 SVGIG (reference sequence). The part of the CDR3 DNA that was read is TGTGCCTGGAGTACCCCCGGGGGTCAGGATACG. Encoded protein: CAWSTPGGQDT. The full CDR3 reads CAWSTPGGQDTQYF.

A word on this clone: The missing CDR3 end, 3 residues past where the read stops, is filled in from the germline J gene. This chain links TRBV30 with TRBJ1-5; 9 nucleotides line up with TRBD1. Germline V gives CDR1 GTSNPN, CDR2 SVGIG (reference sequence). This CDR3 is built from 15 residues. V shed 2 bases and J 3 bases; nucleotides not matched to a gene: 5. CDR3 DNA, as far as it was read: TGTGCCTGGAGTCGTACAGGGGGCTACAATCAGCCC. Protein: CAWSRTGGYNQP. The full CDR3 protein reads CAWSRTGGYNQPQHF.

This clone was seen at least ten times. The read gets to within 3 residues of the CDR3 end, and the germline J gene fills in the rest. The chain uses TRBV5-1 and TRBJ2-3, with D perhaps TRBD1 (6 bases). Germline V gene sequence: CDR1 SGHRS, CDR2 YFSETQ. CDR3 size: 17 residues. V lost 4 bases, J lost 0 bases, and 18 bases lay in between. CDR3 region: CASSRTPPGASTDTQYF. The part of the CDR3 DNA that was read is TGCGCCAGCAGCCGTACCCCTCCAGGGGCCAGCACAGATACG.

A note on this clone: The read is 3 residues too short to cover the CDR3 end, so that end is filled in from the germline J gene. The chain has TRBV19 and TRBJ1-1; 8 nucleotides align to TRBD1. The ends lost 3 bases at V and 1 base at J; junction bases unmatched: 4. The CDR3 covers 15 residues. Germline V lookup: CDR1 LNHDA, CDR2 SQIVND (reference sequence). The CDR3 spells CASSIGQGTNTEAFF. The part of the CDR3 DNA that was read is TGTGCCAGTAGTATCGGACAGGGAACGAACACTGAA.

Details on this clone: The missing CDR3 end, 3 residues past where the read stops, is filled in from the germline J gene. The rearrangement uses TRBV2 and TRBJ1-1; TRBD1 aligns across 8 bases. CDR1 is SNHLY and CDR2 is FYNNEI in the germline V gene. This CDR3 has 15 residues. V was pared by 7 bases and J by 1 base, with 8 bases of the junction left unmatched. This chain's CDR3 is CASNGQGLTNTEAFF. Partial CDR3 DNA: TGTGCCAGCAATGGACAGGGATTGACGAACACTGAA.

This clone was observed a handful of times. CDR3 protein: CASSSQGRYEQYF. CDR3 bases read: TGTGCCAGCAGCTCACAGGGACGCTACGAG. The V and J genes are TRBV2 and TRBJ2-7, with D possibly being TRBD1 (6 bases). The read gets to within 3 residues of the CDR3 end, and the germline J gene fills in the rest. The CDR3 covers 13 residues. Trimming removed 6 bases from V and 3 bases from J, with 12 bases in between. Germline V lookup: CDR1 SNHLY, CDR2 FYNNEI.

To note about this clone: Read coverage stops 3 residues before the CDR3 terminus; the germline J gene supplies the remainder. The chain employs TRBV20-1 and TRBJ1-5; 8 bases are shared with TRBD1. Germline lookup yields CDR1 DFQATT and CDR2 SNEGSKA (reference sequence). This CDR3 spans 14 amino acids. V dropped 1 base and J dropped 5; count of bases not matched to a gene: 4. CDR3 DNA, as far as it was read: TGCAGTGCTAGAGTCCCGGACAGGGATCAGCCC. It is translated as CSARVPDRDQP. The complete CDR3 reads CSARVPDRDQPQHF.

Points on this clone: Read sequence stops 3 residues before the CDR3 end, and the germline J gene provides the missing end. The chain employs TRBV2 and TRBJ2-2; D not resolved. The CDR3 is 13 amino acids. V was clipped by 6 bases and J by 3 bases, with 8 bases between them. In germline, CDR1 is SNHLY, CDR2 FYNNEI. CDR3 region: CASRRLDTGELFF. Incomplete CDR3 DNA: TGTGCCAGCAGGCGACTCGACACCGGGGAG.

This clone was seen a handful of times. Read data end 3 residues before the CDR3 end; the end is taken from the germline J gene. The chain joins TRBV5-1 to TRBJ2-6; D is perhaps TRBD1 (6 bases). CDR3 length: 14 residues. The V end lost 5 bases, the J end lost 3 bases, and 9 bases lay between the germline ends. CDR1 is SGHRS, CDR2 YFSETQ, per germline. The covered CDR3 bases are TGCGCCAGCAGAACGGACAGTGGGGCCAACGTC. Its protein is CASRTDSGANV. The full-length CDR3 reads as CASRTDSGANVLTF.

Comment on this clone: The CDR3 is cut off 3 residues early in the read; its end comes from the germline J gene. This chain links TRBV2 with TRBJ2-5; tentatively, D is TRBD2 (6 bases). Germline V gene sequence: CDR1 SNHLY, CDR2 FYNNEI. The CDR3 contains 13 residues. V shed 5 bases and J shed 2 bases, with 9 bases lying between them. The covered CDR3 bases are TGTGCCAGCAGTCTGGGACTTCAAGAGACC. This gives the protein CASSLGLQET. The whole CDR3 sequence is CASSLGLQETQYF.